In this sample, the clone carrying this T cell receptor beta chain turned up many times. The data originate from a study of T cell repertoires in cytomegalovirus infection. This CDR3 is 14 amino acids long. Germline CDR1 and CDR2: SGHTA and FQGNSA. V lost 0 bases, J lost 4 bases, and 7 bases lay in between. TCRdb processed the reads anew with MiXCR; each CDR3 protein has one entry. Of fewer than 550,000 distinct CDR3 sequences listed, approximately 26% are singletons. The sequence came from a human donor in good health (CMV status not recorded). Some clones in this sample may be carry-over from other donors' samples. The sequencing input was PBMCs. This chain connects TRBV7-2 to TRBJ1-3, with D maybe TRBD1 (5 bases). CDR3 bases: TGTGCCAGCAGCTTAGCGGGGCAGGGAAACACCATATATTTT. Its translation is CASSLAGQGNTIYF.